This T cell receptor beta chain was observed in a study of CD8+CD57+ T cells in acquired aplastic anemia (dated by TCRdb to about 2018). About the full investigation: A mean of approximately 3 ug of DNA, ranging from about 0.2 to 27.4 ug, was extracted from sorted CD4+ and CD8+ cells. CD8+CD57+ expansion was defined as a frequency above the mean frequency observed in healthy subjects.

The V end gives up 4 bases and the J end 2 bases, leaving 6 bases in the junction not matched to a gene. From the cysteine through the phenylalanine, the CDR3 covers 15 amino acids. The retained sequence is limited to the CDR3, 45 bases, with the frame set at the first base. The germline V gene provides CDR1 SGHTS and CDR2 YDEGEE. Study-wide conclusions, independent of this receptor: CD8+ Simpson's diversity did not differ significantly between patients and healthy controls (P=0.060). Around 31 CD8+ CDR3 sequences were shared between patients and controls but appeared highly expressed in patients and within their immunodominant clones.

Ten or more counts support this clonotype. What this receptor recognizes is not known. Base qualities are missing; no much larger clone stands one base away. Profiling of TCR beta VDJ combinations and CDR3 sequences used genomic DNA as the template. An Illumina HiSeq 2000 was the platform used for TCR repertoire sequencing. The authors' analysis ran thus. Repertoires were assessed using TRBV/TRBJ rearrangement plots, CDR3 size and DJ length profiles, and Simpson's diversity index. The most abundant DNA sequence in the deep sequencing data was defined as the immunodominant clone. CDR3 amino acid sequences were screened for sharing across subjects and were compared with published repertoires and the VDJdb database. TCRdb reprocessing: public reads trimmed at Q25 with fastp, clones called with MiXCR, in-frame beta chains kept. Rows matching on CDR3 protein sequence are summarized as one entry with the most common DNA and genes. The V and J calls were not made by the authors but by TCRdb's processing. This sample comprises roughly 170,000 distinct CDR3 sequences, approximately 48% of them detected only once. The ten top clones hold over 10% of the sample.

Flow cytometry had shown CD8+CD57+ cell expansion in the patients selected for sequencing. All patients had severe acquired aplastic anemia diagnosed by International Study of Aplastic Anemia and Agranulocytosis and Camitta criteria. At the time blood was sampled, none of the patients had received any therapy. In the study, sorted CD4+ and CD8+ blood T cells from patients with severe aplastic anemia and from healthy subjects underwent deep sequencing of TCR repertoires. In the USA, patient enrollment took place under clinicaltrials.gov protocols 00001620, 01623167, 00001397, 00071045, 00081523 and 00961064. Ficoll-Paque density gradient centrifugation was used to isolate peripheral blood mononuclear cells. CD4+ and CD8+ T cells were sorted by FACS or magnetic beads before DNA extraction.

Material for sequencing was sorted CD4+, CD8+, or CD8+CD57+ T cells (not recorded which) from PBMCs. The rearrangement joined TRBV5-8 to TRBJ1-5, and 7 junction bases match TRBD1. The clonotype was recovered from a human donor with aplastic anemia. CDR3 loop: CASSGRQGRNQPQHF. The DNA reads TGTGCCAGCAGCGGCCGACAGGGACGCAATCAGCCCCAGCATTTT.